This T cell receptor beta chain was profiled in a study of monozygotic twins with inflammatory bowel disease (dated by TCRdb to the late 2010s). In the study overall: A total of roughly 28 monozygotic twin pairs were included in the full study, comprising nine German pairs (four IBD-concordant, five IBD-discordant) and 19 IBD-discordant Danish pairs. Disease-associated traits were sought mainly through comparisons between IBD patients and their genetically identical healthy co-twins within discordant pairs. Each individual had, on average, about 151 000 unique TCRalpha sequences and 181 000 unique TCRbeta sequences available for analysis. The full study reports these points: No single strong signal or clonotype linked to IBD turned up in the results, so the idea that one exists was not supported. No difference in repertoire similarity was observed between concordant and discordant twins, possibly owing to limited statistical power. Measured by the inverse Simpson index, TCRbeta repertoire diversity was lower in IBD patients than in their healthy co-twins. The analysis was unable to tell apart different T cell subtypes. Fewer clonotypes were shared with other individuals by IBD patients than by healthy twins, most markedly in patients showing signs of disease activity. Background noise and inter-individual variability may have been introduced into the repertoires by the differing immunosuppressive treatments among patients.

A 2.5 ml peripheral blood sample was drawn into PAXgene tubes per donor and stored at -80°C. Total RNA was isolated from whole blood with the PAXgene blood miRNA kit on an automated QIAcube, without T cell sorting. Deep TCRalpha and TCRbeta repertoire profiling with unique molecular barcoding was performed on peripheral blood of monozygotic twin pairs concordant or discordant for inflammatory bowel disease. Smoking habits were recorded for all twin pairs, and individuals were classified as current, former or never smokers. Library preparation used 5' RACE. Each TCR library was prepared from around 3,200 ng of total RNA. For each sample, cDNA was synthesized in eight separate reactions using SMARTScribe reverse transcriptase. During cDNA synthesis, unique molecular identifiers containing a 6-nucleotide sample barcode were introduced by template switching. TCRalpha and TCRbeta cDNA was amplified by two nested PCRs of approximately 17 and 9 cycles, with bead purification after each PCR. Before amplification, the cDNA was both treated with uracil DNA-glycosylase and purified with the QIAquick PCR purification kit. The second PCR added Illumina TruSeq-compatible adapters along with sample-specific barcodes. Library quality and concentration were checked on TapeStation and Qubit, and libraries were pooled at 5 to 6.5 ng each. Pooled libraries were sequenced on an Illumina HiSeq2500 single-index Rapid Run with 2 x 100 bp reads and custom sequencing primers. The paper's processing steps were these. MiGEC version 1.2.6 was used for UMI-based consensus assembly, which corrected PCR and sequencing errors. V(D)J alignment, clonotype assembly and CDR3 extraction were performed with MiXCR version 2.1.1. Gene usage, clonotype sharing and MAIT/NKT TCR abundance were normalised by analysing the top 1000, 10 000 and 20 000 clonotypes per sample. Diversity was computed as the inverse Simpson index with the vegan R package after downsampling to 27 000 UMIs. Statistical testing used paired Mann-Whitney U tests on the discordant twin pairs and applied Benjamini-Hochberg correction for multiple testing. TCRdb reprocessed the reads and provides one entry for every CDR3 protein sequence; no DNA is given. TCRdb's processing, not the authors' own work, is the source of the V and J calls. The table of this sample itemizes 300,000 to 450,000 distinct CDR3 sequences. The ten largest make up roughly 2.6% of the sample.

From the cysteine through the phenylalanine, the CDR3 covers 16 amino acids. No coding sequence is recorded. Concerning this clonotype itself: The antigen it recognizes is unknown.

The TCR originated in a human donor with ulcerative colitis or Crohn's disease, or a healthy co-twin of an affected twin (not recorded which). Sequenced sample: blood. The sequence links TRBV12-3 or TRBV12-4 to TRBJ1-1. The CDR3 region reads CASSRGLTGILSEAFF.